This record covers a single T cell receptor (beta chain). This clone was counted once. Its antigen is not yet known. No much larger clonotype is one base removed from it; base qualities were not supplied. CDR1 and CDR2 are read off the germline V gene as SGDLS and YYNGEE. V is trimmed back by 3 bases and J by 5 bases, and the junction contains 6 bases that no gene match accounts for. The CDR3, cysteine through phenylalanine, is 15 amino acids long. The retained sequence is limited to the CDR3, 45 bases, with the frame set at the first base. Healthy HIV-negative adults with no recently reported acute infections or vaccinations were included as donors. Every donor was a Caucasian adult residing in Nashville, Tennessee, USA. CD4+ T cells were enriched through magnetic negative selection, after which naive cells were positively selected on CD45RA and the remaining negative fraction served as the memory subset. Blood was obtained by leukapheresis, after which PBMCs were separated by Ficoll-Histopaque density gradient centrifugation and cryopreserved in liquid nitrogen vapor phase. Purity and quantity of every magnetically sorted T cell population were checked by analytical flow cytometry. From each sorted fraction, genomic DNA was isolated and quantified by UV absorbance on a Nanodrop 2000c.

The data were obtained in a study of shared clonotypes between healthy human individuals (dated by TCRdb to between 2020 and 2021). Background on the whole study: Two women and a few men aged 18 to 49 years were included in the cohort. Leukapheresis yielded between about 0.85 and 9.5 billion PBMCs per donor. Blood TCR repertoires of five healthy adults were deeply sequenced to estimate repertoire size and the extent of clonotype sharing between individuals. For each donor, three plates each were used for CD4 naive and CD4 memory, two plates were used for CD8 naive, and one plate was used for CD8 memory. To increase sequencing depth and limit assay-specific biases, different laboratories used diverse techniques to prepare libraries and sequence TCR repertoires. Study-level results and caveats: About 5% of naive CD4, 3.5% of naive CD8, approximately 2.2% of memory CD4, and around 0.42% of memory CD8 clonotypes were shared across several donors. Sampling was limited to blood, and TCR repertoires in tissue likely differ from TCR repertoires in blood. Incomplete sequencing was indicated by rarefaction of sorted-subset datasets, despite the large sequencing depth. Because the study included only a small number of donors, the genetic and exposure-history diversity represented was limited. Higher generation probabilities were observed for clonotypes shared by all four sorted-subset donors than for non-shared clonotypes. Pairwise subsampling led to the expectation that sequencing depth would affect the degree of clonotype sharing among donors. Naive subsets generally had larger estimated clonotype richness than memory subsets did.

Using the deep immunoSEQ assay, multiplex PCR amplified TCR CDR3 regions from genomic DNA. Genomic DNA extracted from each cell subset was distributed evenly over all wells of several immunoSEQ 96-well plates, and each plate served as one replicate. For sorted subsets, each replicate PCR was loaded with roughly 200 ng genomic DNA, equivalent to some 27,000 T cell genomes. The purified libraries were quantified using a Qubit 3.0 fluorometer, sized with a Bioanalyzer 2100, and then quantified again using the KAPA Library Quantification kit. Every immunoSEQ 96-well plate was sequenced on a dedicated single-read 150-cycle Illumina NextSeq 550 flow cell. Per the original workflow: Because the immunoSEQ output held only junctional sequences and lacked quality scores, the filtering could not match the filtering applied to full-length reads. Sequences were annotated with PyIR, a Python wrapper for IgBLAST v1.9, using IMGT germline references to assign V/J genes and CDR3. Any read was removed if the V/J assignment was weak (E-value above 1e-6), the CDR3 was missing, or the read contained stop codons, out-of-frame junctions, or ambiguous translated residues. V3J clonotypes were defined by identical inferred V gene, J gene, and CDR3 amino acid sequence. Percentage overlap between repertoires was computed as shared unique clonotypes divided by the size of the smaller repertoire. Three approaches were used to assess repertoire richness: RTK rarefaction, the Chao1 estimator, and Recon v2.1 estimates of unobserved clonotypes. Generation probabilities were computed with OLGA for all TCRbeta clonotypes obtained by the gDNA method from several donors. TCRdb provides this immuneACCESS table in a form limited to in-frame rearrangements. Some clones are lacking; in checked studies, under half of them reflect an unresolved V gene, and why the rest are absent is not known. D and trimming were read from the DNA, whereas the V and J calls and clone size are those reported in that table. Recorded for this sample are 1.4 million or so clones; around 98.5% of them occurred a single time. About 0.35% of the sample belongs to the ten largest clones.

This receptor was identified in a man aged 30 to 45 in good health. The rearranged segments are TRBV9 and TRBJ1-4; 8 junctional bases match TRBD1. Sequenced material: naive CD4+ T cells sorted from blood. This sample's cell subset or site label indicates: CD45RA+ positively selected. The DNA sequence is TGTGCCAGCAGCGGAGGGACAGGCGTCAATGAAAAACTGTTTTTT. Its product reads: CASSGGTGVNEKLFF.